Below are 12 T cell receptor beta chains sequenced from a single sample in a study of T cell repertoires in cytomegalovirus infection. These receptors lack a known antigen. From the reads, TCRdb called clonotypes with MiXCR, one entry per CDR3 protein. The sample carries fewer than 1,000,000 distinct CDR3 sequences, 30% to 40% recorded once. The sequencing used cultured CD8+ T cells from PBMCs, collected from culture after CMV antigen stimulation. The receptors here all came from a human donor in good health (CMV status not recorded). Some clones in this sample may be carry-over from other donors' samples.

This clonotype was observed a few times. The chain combines TRBV28 with TRBJ2-5; D uncertain. The CDR3 is 12 amino acids. Germline assignment: CDR1 MDHEN and CDR2 SYDVKM. Trimming took 7 bases from V and 8 from J, leaving 14 bases between them. CDR3 bases: TGTGCCAGCACCCTTGGGGTAGAAACCCAGTACTTC. The encoded protein is CASTLGVETQYF. Together with reference TRBV28 and TRBJ2-5, the CDR3 gives the full variable domain: DVKVTQSSRYLVKRTGEKVFLECVQDMDHENMFWYRQDPGLGLRLIYFSYDVKMKEKGDIPEGYSVSREKKERFSLILESASTNQTSMYLCASTLGVETQYFGPGTRLLVL.

This CDR3 is CASSSTGGNEPQHF. In DNA form, the CDR3 reads TGTGCCAGCAGCTCGACAGGGGGAAACGAACCCCAGCATTTT. The rearrangement links TRBV7-9 to TRBJ1-5; 9 bases line up with TRBD1. Per the germline V gene, CDR1 is SEHNR and CDR2 is FQNEAQ (reference sequence). Trimming at V came to 4 bases and at J to 10 bases, leaving 8 bases not matched to a gene. The CDR3 extends over 14 amino acids.

The J gene is TRBJ1-1, the V gene TRBV6-1, with D unclear. Germline assignment: CDR1 MNHNS and CDR2 SASEGT. V gave up 2 bases and J gave up 1 base, with 11 bases separating them. This CDR3 is 15 amino acids long. CDR3 DNA sequence: TGTGCCAGCAGTGAACCCCCGGCGACGAACACTGAAGCTTTCTTT. Translated: CASSEPPATNTEAFF.

This clonotype showed up many times. The chain employs TRBV7-6 and TRBJ2-3, with D unresolved. The length of the CDR3 is 13 residues. Germline V gives CDR1 SGHVS, CDR2 FNYEAQ. The ends were cut back, 4 bases at V and 0 bases at J, with 5 bases in the middle. The CDR3 nucleotides are TGTGCCAGCAGCTGGACGAGCACAGATACGCAGTATTTT. Translating gives CASSWTSTDTQYF.

This clonotype was seen a few times. The chain uses TRBV2 and TRBJ2-1, with 8 nucleotides matching TRBD2. Trimming took 1 base from V and 3 from J; bases not matched to a gene: 11. CDR1 and CDR2 from the germline V gene are SNHLY and FYNNEI. There are 18 residues in the CDR3. In nucleotides, the CDR3 is TGTGCCAGCAGTGAAGATACTTCGGGCGGGGGGCTCTACAATGAGCAGTTCTTC. Amino acid sequence: CASSEDTSGGGLYNEQFF.

This clonotype appeared a few times. The chain combines TRBV7-9 with TRBJ1-5; D gene unclear. The germline V gene has CDR1 SEHNR and CDR2 FQNEAQ (reference sequence). The CDR3 runs 15 residues. With 2 bases removed from V and 7 bases from J, the gap between germline ends came to 15 bases. The CDR3 DNA reads as TGTGCCAGCAGCTTACGGGCGGATTTGGAGCAGCCCCAGCATTTT. This translates into CASSLRADLEQPQHF.

This clonotype was counted only a few times. V usage is TRBV11-2 and J usage is TRBJ1-6, with 7 bases matching TRBD1. J lost 7 bases, V lost 4 bases, and 7 bases had no gene match. Germline V gene lookup returns CDR1 SGHAT and CDR2 FQNNGV. This CDR3 spans 15 amino acids. The CDR3 bases are TGTGCCAGCAGCTCCTGGACAGGAACCAATTCACCCCTCCACTTT. This translates into CASSSWTGTNSPLHF.

Of note for this clonotype: This may come from a read error, since a much larger clone is one base off. The chain has TRBV7-8 and TRBJ2-7; D gene ambiguous. Germline CDR1 is SGHVS and CDR2 is FQNEAQ. This CDR3 has 13 amino acids. Trimming shortened V by 3 bases and J by 6 bases, and 12 bases separated the two germline ends. CDR3: CASSLGTYSEQYV. The CDR3 DNA follows: TGTGCCAGCAGCTTGGGCACCTACTCCGAGCAGTACGTC.

The V gene is TRBV25-1, the J gene TRBJ1-4; TRBD1 agrees at 7 bases. The CDR3 length is 16 residues. Unmatched junction bases numbered 9, after V lost 3 bases and J lost 5 bases. Germline loops: CDR1 MGHDK, CDR2 SYGVNS. CDR3 coding DNA: TGTGCCAGCAGTGACAGCCTTCGGGACAGCAATGAAAAACTGTTTTTT. It is translated as CASSDSLRDSNEKLFF.

As concerns this clonotype: A read error is likely, as this CDR3 ends without the conserved phenylalanine or tryptophan. The chain combines TRBV7-2 with TRBJ2-5; D uncertain. Trimming left V 1 base short and J 0 bases short, with 6 bases between. Germline values: CDR1 SGHTA, CDR2 FQGNSA. CDR3 size: 14 residues. The chain's CDR3 is CASSLVFNQETQYL. CDR3 DNA: TGTGCCAGCAGCTTAGTGTTTAACCAAGAGACCCAGTACCTC.

This clonotype was found a few times. The rearrangement links TRBV5-1 to TRBJ2-1, with TRBD2 identical over 10 bases. Unmatched junction bases numbered 9, after V lost 4 bases and J lost 8 bases. Germline V gene lookup returns CDR1 SGHRS and CDR2 YFSETQ. This CDR3 spans 15 amino acids. The CDR3 DNA is TGCGCCAGCAGCCCTAGCGGGGGCGGTTGGTATGAGCAGTTCTTC. Amino acid sequence: CASSPSGGGWYEQFF.

The J gene is TRBJ1-3, the V gene TRBV7-9; 11 nucleotides align to TRBD1. CDR1 is SEHNR, CDR2 FQNEAQ, per germline (reference sequence). The CDR3 extends over 16 amino acids. V lost 4 bases to trimming and J lost 2 bases; unmatched junction nucleotides: 4. The CDR3 DNA sequence: TGTGCCAGCAGCTCGGGACAGGGGGTGACTGGAAACACCATATATTTT. As protein: CASSSGQGVTGNTIYF.